The source of this TCR beta chain is a study of spatial heterogeneity in lung cancer (dated by TCRdb to between 2019 and 2020). For context, the study as a whole: Beta-chain transcripts were consistently detected in greater numbers than alpha-chain transcripts, which likely reflects a higher abundance of beta-chain transcripts. In the raw uncorrected reads, each unique combination of TCR and UMI appeared more than ten times on average. In non-small cell lung cancer, the study made a quantitative comparison of TCR alpha and beta repertoires among multiple tumor regions, matched nontumor lung and blood. Nonsynonymous mutation counts, determined by whole-exome sequencing of tumor tissue, were related to features of the TCR repertoire. Both alpha and beta chains were TCR-sequenced in approximately 220 tumor regions, 64 matched nontumor lung samples and around 54 PBMC samples obtained at surgery.

Receptor amplification or capture employed 5' RACE. The sequencing machine was a NextSeq 500. In the TCR library protocol, a unique molecular identifier was attached to each TCR cDNA molecule so that PCR and sequencing errors could be corrected. In the paper's pipeline: Decombinator tools were used for TCR identification, UMI-based error correction and CDR3 extraction. TCRs above a frequency of 2 per 1,000, corresponding to the top 1% of the tumor frequency distribution, were defined as expanded. Renyi diversity was computed with the R vegan package after each repertoire had been subsampled 100 times to 5,000 TCRs. To build CDR3 similarity networks, amino acid triplet string-kernel similarity was used, and CDR3s were connected when their pairwise similarity was above 0.82. TCRdb redid the processing of the public reads, applying fastp at Q25 and MiXCR, and retained in-frame beta chains. Every CDR3 protein is listed once, alongside the most common genes and DNA of its rows. Clone size and V and J calls follow TCRdb, not the original study. The sample contains over 90,000 distinct CDR3 sequences, 7% to 9% of them found a single time. Of the sample, roughly 7.2% is held by the ten largest clones.

The label giving this sample's time point can be read as: sample taken at primary tumor resection. For TCR sequencing, whole RNA was extracted from tumor and nontumor lung tissue, or from cryopreserved PBMC samples, and no cell sorting was done. The donors were 70 or so patients from the lung TRACERx cohort who had early-stage, untreated non-small cell lung cancer. A patient was chosen for TCR sequencing only when enough RNA was available from at least two tumor regions. This clonotype was counted ten times or more. The antigen it binds to is not known. Base quality data are lacking; no much larger clone is found one base away. V loses 2 bases, J loses 2 bases, and the germline ends lie 10 bases apart. From the germline V gene, CDR1 is MNHEY and CDR2 is SVGEGT. Spanning cysteine to phenylalanine, the CDR3 consists of 14 amino acids. CDR3 DNA only is kept here, 42 bases in frame from base 1. Here is what the overall study found, with its caveats: Ubiquitous expanded tumor TCRs showed up in blood more often at tumor resection than at routine follow-up. Additional single-cell paired TCR alpha and beta sequencing was considered necessary to confirm, at a functional level, the hypothesis that regional TCRs recognize regional mutations.

This specimen consisted of PBMCs, obtained at surgery. This clonotype was sampled from a male donor with early-stage non-small cell lung cancer. The chain was built from TRBV6-2 or TRBV6-3 and TRBJ2-7, with the D assignment possibly TRBD1 or TRBD2, given 5 matching bases for each. The nucleotide sequence reads as follows: TGTGCCAGCAGTTACGGTCGGGGCACCTACGAGCAGTACTTC. Protein translation: CASSYGRGTYEQYF.